What follows are 31 T cell receptor beta chains derived from one specimen sequenced in a study of blood T cells in healthy people across ages. For the second PCR, which ran for about 7 to 11 cycles, a sample-barcoded 5' primer and a J-beta primer mix were used. MiXCR, run by TCRdb on the 5' RACE reads, gives a single entry per CDR3 protein. The table records over a million distinct CDR3 sequences, 59% of them present only once. Source material: blood. These receptor sequences come from a man between 18 and 35 years old in good health.

Here the CDR3 DNA reads TGTGCCAGCAGCTCCGAACAGGGGTCCTACGAGCAGTACTTC. It is translated as CASSSEQGSYEQYF. The chain is built from TRBV13 and TRBJ2-7; 7 nucleotides line up with TRBD1. From germline, CDR1 is PRHDT and CDR2 FYEKMQ (reference sequence). The CDR3 consists of 14 residues. The trim removed 4 bases at V and 1 base at J, leaving 4 bases unmatched. Full variable domain (rest looked up from reference TRBV13 and TRBJ2-7): AAGVIQSPRHLIKEKRETATLKCYPIPRHDTVYWYQQGPGQDPQFLISFYEKMQSDKGSIPDRFSAQQFSDYHSELNMSSLELGDSALYFCASSSEQGSYEQYFGPGTRLTVT.

V is TRBV29-1 and J is TRBJ2-1; TRBD1 is a possible D gene (5 bases). This CDR3 is 13 amino acids long. Looked up from germline, CDR1 is SQVTM and CDR2 is ANQGSEA. Trimming removed 3 bases at V and 4 bases at J, with 10 bases between. CDR3 region: CSVEFRVYNEQFF. The CDR3 nucleotides read TGCAGCGTTGAGTTCAGGGTTTACAATGAGCAGTTCTTC.

V usage is TRBV6-6 and J usage is TRBJ1-4; D gene uncertain. This CDR3 region has 15 residues. V gave up 5 bases and J gave up 0 bases, with 10 bases separating them. CDR1 and CDR2 from the germline V gene are MNHNY and SVGAGI (reference sequence). This CDR3 reads CASSPWAATNEKLFF. CDR3 nucleotide sequence: TGTGCCAGCAGTCCCTGGGCAGCAACTAATGAAAAACTGTTTTTT.

This clonotype showed up just once. The genes are TRBV20-1 and TRBJ1-6; D might be TRBD1 (5 bases). V lost 6 bases to trimming and J lost 8 bases, with 17 bases between them. CDR3 size: 14 residues. Germline V gene sequence: CDR1 DFQATT, CDR2 SNEGSKA (reference sequence). The CDR3: CSARGTYTHSPLHF. The CDR3 DNA reads TGCAGTGCCCGCGGGACCTACACTCATTCACCCCTCCACTTT.

The chain recombines TRBV6-1 with TRBJ1-3, with 9 bases lining up with TRBD1. The CDR3 is 15 residues long. The V gene end was trimmed by 6 bases and the J gene end by 2 bases; junction bases not matched to a gene: 5. Germline V gene lookup returns CDR1 MNHNS and CDR2 SASEGT. CDR3 sequence reads: CASRTNRGPGNTIYF. In DNA, the CDR3 is TGTGCCAGCAGGACTAACAGGGGGCCTGGAAACACCATATATTTT.

This clonotype was picked up a small number of times. The chain has TRBV12-3 or TRBV12-4 and TRBJ2-3; D possibly corresponds to TRBD2 (6 bases). Trimming stripped 6 bases from V and 3 bases from J, with 16 bases between. The CDR3 covers 15 residues. The CDR3 here is CASSPEGEATDTQYF. CDR3 DNA: TGTGCCAGCAGCCCGGAGGGAGAGGCGACAGATACGCAGTATTTT.

The genes are TRBV2 and TRBJ2-7; possible D gene TRBD2, 6 bases. This CDR3 region has 15 residues. V was pared by 6 bases and J by 0 bases, with 15 bases between. CDR1 SNHLY and CDR2 FYNNEI come from the germline V gene. The CDR3 DNA sequence: TGTGCCAGCAGAGGTATAAGGACTATCTCCTACGAGCAGTACTTC. Amino acids: CASRGIRTISYEQYF.

About this clonotype: One end of the junction fails to match germline, which may point to a read error. This chain links TRBV11-2 with TRBJ2-4; D possibly uses TRBD1 or TRBD2 (5 bases each). Germline loops: CDR1 SGHAT, CDR2 FQNNGV. The CDR3 has 17 residues. The CDR3: CASSLDSGALAKNIRYF. The CDR3 region has the DNA TGTGCCAGCAGCTTAGACTCCGGGGCTCTAGCCAAAAACATTCGGTACTTC. The whole variable domain, remainder taken from reference TRBV11-2 and TRBJ2-4, is EAGVAQSPRYKIIEKRQSVAFWCNPISGHATLYWYQQILGQGPKLLIQFQNNGVVDDSQLPKDRFSAERLKGVDSTLKIQPAKLEDSAVYLCASSLDSGALAKNIRYFGAGTRLSVL.

J is TRBJ1-1 and V is TRBV3-1; the match to TRBD1 covers 7 bases. This CDR3 contains 15 residues. The germline V gene encodes CDR1 LGHDT and CDR2 YNNKEL (reference sequence). Unmatched junction bases numbered 1, after V lost 0 bases and J lost 0 bases. CDR3 bases: TGTGCCAGCAGCCAAGAGGACAGGATGAACACTGAAGCTTTCTTT. Amino acid sequence: CASSQEDRMNTEAFF.

This clonotype was picked up a small number of times. The genes are TRBV6-6 and TRBJ2-1, with 13 bases identical to TRBD2. V lost 3 bases and J lost 9; bases outside the gene matches: 2. This CDR3 spans 14 amino acids. In germline, CDR1 is MNHNY, CDR2 SVGAGI (reference sequence). The CDR3 spells CASSYRTSGSEQFF. The CDR3 DNA reads as TGTGCCAGCAGTTATAGGACTAGCGGGAGTGAGCAGTTCTTC.

This clonotype showed up many times. The rearrangement links TRBV7-9 to TRBJ1-6; D call uncertain. Germline CDR1 and CDR2: SEHNR and FQNEAQ (reference sequence). The CDR3 is 14 residues long. V lost 1 base and J lost 0, with 1 base in between. The CDR3 DNA is TGTGCCAGCAGCTTAGACTCCTATAATTCACCCCTCCACTTT. As protein: CASSLDSYNSPLHF. Full variable domain (rest looked up from reference TRBV7-9 and TRBJ1-6): DTGVSQNPRHKITKRGQNVTFRCDPISEHNRLYWYRQTLGQGPEFLTYFQNEAQLEKSRLLSDRFSAERPKGSFSTLEIQRTEQGDSAMYLCASSLDSYNSPLHFGNGTRLTVT.

The V call is TRBV5-1, the J call TRBJ2-5; the D gene is possibly TRBD1 (6 bases). With 3 bases removed from V and 1 base from J, the gap between germline ends came to 10 bases. CDR3 size: 14 residues. CDR1 SGHRS and CDR2 YFSETQ come from the germline V gene. DNA for the CDR3: TGCGCCAGCAGCTCCACAGGGTTCCAAGAGACCCAGTACTTC. Protein product: CASSSTGFQETQYF.

The CDR3 spells CASSQDLAGEETQYF. Written as DNA, the CDR3 is TGTGCCAGCAGCCAAGACCTAGCGGGGGAAGAGACCCAGTACTTC. The chain couples TRBV4-2 to TRBJ2-7, with TRBD2 matching over 10 bases. With the DNA end fitting TRBJ2-5 better, the J assignment may be wrong. The germline V gene has CDR1 LGHNA and CDR2 YNFKEQ. The CDR3 length is 15 residues.

J is TRBJ1-1 and V is TRBV29-1; D uncertain. The germline gives CDR1 SQVTM, CDR2 ANQGSEA. The CDR3 length is 10 residues. The ends were cut back, 5 bases at V and 1 base at J, with 2 bases in the middle. As DNA, the CDR3 is TGCAGCGTTTGGAACACTGAAGCTTTCTTT. The encoded protein is CSVWNTEAFF.

The CDR3 loop reads CASSYEADYGYTF. In DNA, the CDR3 is TGTGCCAGCAGTTACGAGGCAGACTATGGCTACACCTTC. The rearrangement uses TRBV6-2 or TRBV6-3 and TRBJ1-2; D is undetermined. Deletions cut 2 bases from V and 3 bases from J, with 7 bases between. Germline assignment: CDR1 MNHEY and CDR2 SVGEGT. The CDR3 spans 13 residues.

The genes are TRBV13 and TRBJ1-2, with D uncertain. The CDR3 contains 12 residues. V was cut by 5 bases and J by 7 bases, with 11 bases left in between. Germline CDR1 PRHDT, CDR2 FYEKMQ (reference sequence). The CDR3 bases are TGTGCCAGCAGCGCTCCCGGCAGTGGCTACACCTTC. Protein sequence: CASSAPGSGYTF.

The CDR3 nucleotides read TGTGCCAGCAGCAGGAGAGGGGTCTCTTCCTACGAGCAGTACTTC. It yields the protein CASSRRGVSSYEQYF. V and J are TRBV14 and TRBJ2-7; D is tentatively TRBD1 or TRBD2 (5 bases each). Germline V gives CDR1 SGHDN, CDR2 FVKESK. The CDR3 runs to 15 residues. With 5 bases removed from V and 1 base from J, the gap between germline ends came to 15 bases.

The chain carries TRBV30 and TRBJ2-3; D may be TRBD2 (6 bases). Germline assignment: CDR1 GTSNPN and CDR2 SVGIG (reference sequence). This CDR3 is 14 amino acids long. Trimming took off 4 bases at V and 4 bases at J, with 15 bases between the two ends. The CDR3 loop reads CAWTPDPGADTQYF. CDR3 coding DNA: TGTGCCTGGACCCCAGATCCGGGAGCAGATACGCAGTATTTT.

The V and J genes are TRBV10-2 and TRBJ2-7; maybe TRBD2 (6 bases). The CDR3 length is 15 residues. V shed 4 bases and J shed 3 bases, with 16 bases lying between them. Germline assignment: CDR1 WSHSY and CDR2 SAAADI. DNA for the CDR3: TGCGCCAGCAGTGTCTTTGCGGAGGGAGGCTACGAGCAGTACTTC. Encoded protein: CASSVFAEGGYEQYF.

The chain has TRBV4-2 and TRBJ1-2; no definite D call. CDR1 and CDR2 (germline): LGHNA, YNFKEQ. The CDR3 spans 13 residues. Trimming pared 0 bases from V and 11 bases from J, leaving 13 bases between. The CDR3 DNA reads TGTGCCAGCAGCCAAGATCTTGCTGATAGTTACACCTTC. This gives the protein CASSQDLADSYTF.

CDR3 in amino acids: CASTWGGRDQPQHF. The CDR3 coding sequence is TGTGCCAGCACATGGGGGGGTAGGGATCAGCCCCAGCATTTT. J is TRBJ1-5 and V is TRBV12-3 or TRBV12-4, with D possibly TRBD1 on 5 matching bases. V was clipped by 7 bases and J by 5 bases, with 15 bases between them. CDR3 size: 14 residues.

This clonotype occurred a few times. This chain connects TRBV7-2 to TRBJ2-7, with D perhaps matching TRBD1 (5 bases). The V end was cut by 6 bases, the J end by 0 bases, with 9 bases between. Germline V CDR1 and CDR2: SGHTA, FQGNSA. The CDR3 consists of 13 residues. CDR3 nucleotide sequence: TGTGCCAGCAGTAGACAGAACTCCTACGAGCAGTACTTC. Translation gives CASSRQNSYEQYF.

CDR3 region: CASSFRDRDNEQFF. In DNA, the CDR3 is TGCGCCAGCAGCTTCCGGGACAGGGACAATGAGCAGTTCTTC. The chain is built from TRBV5-1 and TRBJ2-1, with 9 bases aligning to TRBD1. Germline CDR1 is SGHRS and CDR2 is YFSETQ. V lost 2 bases, J lost 5 bases, and 2 bases stayed unmatched. This CDR3 is built from 14 residues. The whole variable domain, filled in from reference TRBV5-1 and TRBJ2-1, reads KAGVTQTPRYLIKTRGQQVTLSCSPISGHRSVSWYQQTPGQGLQFLFEYFSETQRNKGNFPGRFSGRQFSNSRSEMNVSTLELGDSALYLCASSFRDRDNEQFFGPGTRLTVL.

The chain couples TRBV4-3 to TRBJ2-7; no clear D. V shed 2 bases and J shed 0 bases, with 17 bases lying between them. Germline V gene data show CDR1 as LGHNA and CDR2 as YSLEER. The CDR3 has 17 amino acids. CDR3 residues: CASSQTFRQESSYEQYF. CDR3 nucleotides: TGCGCCAGCAGCCAAACTTTTAGGCAGGAGAGCTCCTACGAGCAGTACTTC.

This clonotype occurred once. V is TRBV9 and J is TRBJ1-1, with 10 bases that match TRBD1. The germline V gene has CDR1 SGDLS and CDR2 YYNGEE. V lost 2 bases and J lost 5; bases outside the gene matches: 6. The CDR3 length is 15 residues. The CDR3 DNA reads as TGTGCCAGCAGCGTGGCCGGGACAGGGGTGACTGAAGCTTTCTTT. It is translated as CASSVAGTGVTEAFF.

This chain uses TRBV5-1 with TRBJ2-5, with D tentatively TRBD1 (7 bases). The CDR3 is made up of 15 amino acids. CDR1 is SGHRS and CDR2 is YFSETQ in the germline V gene. Trimming removed 7 bases at V and 4 bases at J, with 20 bases between. The CDR3 DNA reads as TGCGCCAGCGGCACAACAGGAGGGGGCAGAGAGACCCAGTACTTC. This sequence encodes CASGTTGGGRETQYF.

The rearrangement joins TRBV12-3 or TRBV12-4 to TRBJ2-5; D uncertain. CDR3 size: 9 residues. Trimming stripped 7 bases from V and 11 bases from J, with 8 bases between. This CDR3 is CASTLKQYF. The CDR3, as DNA: TGTGCCAGCACCCTGAAGCAGTACTTC.

Many counts were recorded for this clonotype. J is TRBJ2-7 and V is TRBV28; D unclear. This CDR3 has 13 residues. Trimming shortened V by 6 bases and J by 0 bases, and 9 bases separated the two germline ends. From germline, CDR1 is MDHEN and CDR2 SYDVKM. CDR3 region: CASSPSDSYEQYF. In DNA form, the CDR3 reads TGTGCCAGCAGCCCAAGCGACTCCTACGAGCAGTACTTC.

This chain links TRBV19 with TRBJ1-6; D is ambiguous. Trimming shortened V by 8 bases and J by 5 bases, and 7 bases separated the two germline ends. The CDR3 spans 12 residues. CDR1 and CDR2 from the germline V gene are LNHDA and SQIVND (reference sequence). CDR3: CASGLNNSPLHF. The CDR3 bases are TGTGCCAGTGGGCTGAATAATTCACCCCTCCACTTT.

The chain is built from TRBV20-1 and TRBJ1-2; D gene uncertain. The CDR3 has 11 amino acids. Trimming took off 5 bases at V and 4 bases at J, with 8 bases between the two ends. Germline values: CDR1 DFQATT, CDR2 SNEGSKA (reference sequence). The CDR3 is CSASPGYGYTF. Here the CDR3 DNA reads TGCAGTGCTTCTCCGGGCTATGGCTACACCTTC.

V usage is TRBV5-6 and J usage is TRBJ2-7; the match to TRBD2 covers 7 bases. J was trimmed by 4 bases and V by 4 bases; bases with no gene match: 11. This CDR3 is 15 amino acids long. The germline CDR1 and CDR2 sequences are SGHDT and YYEEEE. CDR3 protein: CASSRAGGMSYEQYF. The DNA for the CDR3 is TGTGCCAGCAGCCGAGCCGGGGGGATGTCATACGAGCAGTACTTC.